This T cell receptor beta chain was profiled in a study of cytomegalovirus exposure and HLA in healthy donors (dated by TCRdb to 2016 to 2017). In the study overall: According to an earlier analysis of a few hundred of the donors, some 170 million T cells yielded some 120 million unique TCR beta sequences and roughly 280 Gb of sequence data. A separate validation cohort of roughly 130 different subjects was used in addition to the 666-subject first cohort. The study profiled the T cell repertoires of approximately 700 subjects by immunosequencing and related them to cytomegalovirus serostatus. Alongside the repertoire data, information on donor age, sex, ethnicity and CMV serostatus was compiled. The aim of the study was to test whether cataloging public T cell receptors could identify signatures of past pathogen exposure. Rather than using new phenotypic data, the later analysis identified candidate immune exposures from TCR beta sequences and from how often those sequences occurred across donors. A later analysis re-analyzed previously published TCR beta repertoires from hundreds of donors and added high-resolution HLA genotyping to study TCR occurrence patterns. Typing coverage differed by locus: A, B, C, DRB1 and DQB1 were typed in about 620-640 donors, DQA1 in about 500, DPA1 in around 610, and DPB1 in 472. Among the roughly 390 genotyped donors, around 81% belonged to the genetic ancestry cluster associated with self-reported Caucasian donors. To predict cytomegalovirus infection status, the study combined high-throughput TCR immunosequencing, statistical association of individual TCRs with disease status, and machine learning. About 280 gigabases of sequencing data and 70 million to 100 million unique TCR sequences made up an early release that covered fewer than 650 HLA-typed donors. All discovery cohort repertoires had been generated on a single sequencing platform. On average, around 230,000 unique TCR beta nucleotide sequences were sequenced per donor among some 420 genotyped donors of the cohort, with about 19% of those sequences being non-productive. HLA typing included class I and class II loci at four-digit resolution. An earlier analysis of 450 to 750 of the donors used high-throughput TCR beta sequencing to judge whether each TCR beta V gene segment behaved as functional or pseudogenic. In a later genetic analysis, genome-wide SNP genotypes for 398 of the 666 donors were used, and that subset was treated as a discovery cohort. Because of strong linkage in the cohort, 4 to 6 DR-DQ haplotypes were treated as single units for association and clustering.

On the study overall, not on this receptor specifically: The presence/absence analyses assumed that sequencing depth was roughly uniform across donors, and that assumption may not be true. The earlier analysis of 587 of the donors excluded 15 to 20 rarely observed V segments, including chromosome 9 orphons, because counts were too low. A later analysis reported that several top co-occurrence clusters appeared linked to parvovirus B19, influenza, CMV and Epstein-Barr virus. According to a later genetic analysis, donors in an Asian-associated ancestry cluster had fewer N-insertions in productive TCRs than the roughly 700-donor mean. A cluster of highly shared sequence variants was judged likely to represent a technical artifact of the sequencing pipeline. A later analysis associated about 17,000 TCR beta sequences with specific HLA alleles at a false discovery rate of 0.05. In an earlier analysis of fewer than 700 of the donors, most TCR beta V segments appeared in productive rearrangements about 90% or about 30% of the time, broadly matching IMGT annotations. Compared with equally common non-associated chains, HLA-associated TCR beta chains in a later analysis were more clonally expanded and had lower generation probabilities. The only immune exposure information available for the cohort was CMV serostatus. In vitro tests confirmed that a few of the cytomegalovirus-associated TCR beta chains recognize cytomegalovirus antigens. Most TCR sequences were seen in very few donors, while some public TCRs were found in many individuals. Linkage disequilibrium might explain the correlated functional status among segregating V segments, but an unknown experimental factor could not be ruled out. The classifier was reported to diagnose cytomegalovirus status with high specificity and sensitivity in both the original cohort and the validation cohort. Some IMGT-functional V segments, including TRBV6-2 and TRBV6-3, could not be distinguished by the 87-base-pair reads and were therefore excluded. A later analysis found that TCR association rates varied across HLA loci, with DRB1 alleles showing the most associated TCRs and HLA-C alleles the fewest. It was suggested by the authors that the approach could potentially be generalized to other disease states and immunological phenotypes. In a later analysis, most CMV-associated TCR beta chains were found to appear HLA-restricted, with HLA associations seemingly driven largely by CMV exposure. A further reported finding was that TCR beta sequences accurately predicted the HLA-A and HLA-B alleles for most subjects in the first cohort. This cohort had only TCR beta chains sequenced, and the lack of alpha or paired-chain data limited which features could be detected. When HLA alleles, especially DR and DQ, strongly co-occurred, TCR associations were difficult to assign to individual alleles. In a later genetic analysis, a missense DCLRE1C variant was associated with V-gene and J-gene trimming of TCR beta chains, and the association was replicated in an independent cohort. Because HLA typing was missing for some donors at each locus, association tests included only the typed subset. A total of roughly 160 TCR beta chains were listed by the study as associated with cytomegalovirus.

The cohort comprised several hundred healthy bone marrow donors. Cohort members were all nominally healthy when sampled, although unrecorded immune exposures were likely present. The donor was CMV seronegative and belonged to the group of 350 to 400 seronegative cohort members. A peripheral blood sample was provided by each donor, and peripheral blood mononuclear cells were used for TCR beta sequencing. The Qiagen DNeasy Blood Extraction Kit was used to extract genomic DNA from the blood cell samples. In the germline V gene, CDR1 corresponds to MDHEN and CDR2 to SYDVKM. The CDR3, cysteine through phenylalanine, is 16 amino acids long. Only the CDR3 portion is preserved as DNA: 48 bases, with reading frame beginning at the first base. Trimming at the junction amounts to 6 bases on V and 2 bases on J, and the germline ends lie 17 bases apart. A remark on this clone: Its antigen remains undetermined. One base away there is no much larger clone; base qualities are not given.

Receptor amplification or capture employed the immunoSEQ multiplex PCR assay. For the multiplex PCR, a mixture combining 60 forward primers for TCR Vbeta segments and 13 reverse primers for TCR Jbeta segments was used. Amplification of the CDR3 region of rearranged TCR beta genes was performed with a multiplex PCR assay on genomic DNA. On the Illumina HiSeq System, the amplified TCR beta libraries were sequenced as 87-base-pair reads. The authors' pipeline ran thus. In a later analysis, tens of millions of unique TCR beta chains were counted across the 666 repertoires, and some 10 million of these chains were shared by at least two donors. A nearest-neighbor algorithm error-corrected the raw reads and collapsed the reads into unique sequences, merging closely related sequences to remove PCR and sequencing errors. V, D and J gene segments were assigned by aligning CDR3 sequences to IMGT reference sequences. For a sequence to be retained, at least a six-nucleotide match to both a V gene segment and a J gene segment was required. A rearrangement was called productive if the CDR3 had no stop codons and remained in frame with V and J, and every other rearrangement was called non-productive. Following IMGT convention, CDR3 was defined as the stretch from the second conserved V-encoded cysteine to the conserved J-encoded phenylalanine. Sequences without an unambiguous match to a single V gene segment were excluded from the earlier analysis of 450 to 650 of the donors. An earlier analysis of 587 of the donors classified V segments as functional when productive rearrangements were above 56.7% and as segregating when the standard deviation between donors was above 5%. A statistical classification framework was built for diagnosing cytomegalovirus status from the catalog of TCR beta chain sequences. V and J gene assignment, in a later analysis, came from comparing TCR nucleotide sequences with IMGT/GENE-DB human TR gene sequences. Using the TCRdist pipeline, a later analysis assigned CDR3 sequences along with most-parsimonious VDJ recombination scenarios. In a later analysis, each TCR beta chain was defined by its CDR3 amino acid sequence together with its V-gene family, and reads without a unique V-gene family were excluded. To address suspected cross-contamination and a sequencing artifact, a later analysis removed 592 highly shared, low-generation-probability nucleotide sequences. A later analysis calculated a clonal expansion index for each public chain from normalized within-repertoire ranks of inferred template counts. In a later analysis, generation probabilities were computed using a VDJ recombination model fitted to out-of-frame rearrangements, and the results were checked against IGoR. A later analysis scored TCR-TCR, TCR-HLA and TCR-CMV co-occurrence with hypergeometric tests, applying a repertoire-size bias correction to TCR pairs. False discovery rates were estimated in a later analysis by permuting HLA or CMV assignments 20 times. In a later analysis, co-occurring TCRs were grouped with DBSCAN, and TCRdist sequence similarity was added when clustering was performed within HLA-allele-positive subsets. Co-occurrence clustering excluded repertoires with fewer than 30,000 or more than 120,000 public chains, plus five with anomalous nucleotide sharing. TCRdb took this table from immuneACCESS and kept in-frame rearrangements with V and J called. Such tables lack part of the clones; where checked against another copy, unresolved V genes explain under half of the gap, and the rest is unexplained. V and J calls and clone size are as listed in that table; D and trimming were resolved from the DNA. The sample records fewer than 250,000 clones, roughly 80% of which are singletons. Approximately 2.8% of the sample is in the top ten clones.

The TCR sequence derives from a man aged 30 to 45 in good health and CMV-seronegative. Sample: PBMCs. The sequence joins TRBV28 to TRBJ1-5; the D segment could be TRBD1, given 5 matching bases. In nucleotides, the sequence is TGTGCCAGCAGCTCCCACCAGGGATTAGGCAATCAGCCCCAGCATTTT. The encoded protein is CASSSHQGLGNQPQHF.